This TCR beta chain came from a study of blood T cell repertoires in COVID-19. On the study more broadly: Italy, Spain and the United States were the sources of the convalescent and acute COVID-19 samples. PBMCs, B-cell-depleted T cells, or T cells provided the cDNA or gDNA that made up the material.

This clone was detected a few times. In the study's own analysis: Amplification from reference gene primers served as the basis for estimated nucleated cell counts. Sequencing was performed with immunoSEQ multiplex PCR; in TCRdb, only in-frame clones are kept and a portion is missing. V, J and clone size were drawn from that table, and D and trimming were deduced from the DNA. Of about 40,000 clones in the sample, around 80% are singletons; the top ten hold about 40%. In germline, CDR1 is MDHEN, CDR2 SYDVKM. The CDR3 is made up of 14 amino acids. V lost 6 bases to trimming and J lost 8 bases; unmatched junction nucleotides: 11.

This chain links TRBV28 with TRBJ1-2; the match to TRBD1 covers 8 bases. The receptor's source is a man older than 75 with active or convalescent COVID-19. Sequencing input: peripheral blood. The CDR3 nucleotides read TGTGCCAGCAGCCGTCAGGGCAGGGGGCGAGGCTACACCTTC. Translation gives CASSRQGRGRGYTF.